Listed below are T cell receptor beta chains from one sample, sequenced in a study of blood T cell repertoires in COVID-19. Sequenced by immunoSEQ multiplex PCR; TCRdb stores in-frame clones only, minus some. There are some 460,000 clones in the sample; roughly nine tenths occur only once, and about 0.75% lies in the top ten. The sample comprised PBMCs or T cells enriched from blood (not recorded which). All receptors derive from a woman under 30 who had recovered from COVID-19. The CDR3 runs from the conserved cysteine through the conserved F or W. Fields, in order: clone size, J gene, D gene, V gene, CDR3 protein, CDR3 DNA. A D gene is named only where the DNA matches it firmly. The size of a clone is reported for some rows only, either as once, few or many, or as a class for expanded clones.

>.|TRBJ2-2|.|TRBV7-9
CASSFGGGELFF
TGTGCCAGCAGCTTCGGGGGCGGGGAGCTGTTTTTT
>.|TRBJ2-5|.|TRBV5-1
CASSLEVLEETQYF
TGCGCCAGCAGCTTGGAGGTTCTAGAAGAGACCCAGTACTTC
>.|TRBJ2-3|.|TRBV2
CASSLQGLGRYF
TGTGCCAGCAGTCTTCAGGGCCTCGGGAGGTATTTT
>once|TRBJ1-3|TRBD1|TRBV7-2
CASSSDRGYTIYF
TGTGCCAGCAGCTCGGACAGGGGGTACACCATATATTTT
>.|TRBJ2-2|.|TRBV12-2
CASRRGQGRTGELFF
TGTGCAAGTCGCCGCGGACAGGGAAGGACCGGGGAGCTGTTTTTT
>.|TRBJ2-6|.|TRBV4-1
CASSPVRSGANVLTF
TGCGCCAGCAGCCCCGTCCGCTCTGGGGCCAACGTCCTGACTTTC
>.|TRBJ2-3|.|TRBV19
CASSIGRGVLGDTQYF
TGTGCCAGTAGTATAGGTAGGGGCGTTCTGGGGGATACGCAGTATTTT
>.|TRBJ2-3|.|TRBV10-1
CASSESTGTDTQYF
TGCGCCAGCAGTGAGTCGACAGGCACAGATACGCAGTATTTT
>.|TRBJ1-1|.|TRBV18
CASSPGVTNTEAFF
TGTGCCAGCTCACCGGGCGTAACGAACACTGAAGCTTTCTTT
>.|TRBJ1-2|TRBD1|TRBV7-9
CASSPTGTGIRSYGYTF
TGTGCCAGCAGCCCCACCGGGACAGGCATTAGATCATATGGCTACACCTTC
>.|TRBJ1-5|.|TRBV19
CASRSGTFGYQPQHF
TGTGCCAGTAGATCCGGGACATTCGGTTATCAGCCCCAGCATTTT
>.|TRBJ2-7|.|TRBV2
CASSDDSAINTEQYF
TGTGCCAGCAGTGATGACTCCGCGATAAACACCGAGCAGTACTTC
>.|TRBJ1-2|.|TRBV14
CASSQGGDVHYTF
TGTGCCAGCAGCCAAGGGGGGGACGTTCACTACACCTTC
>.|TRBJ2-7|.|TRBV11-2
CASSFGQLSYEQYF
TGTGCCAGCAGCTTTGGGCAGCTTTCCTACGAGCAGTACTTC
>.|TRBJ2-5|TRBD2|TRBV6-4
CASIGTSGLYQETQYF
TGTGCCAGCATCGGGACTAGCGGGTTGTACCAAGAGACCCAGTACTTC
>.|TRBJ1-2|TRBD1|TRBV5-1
CASSSRTGDYGYTF
TGCGCCAGCAGCTCCCGGACAGGAGACTATGGCTACACCTTC
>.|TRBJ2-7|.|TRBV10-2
CASSEGRAYEQYF
TGCGCCAGCAGTGAGGGCAGGGCTTACGAGCAGTACTTC
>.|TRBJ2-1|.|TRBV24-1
CATSLGGADEQFF
TGTGCCACCAGTCTAGGAGGGGCGGATGAGCAGTTCTTC